This T cell receptor beta chain stems from a study of breast tumors, draining lymph nodes, adjacent tissues. Whole-study results and caveats: Data fit most tumor T cells coming from lymph node, expanding in tumor. Tumor repertoires ranked between lymph nodes and nontumor tissue in diversity, with V and J gene preferences. Data only fit, rather than demonstrated, lymph node origin of most tumor T cells.

A remark on this clonotype: Antigen unknown. A read error may produce the germline difference seen at one junction end.

TCRdb analysed the multiplex PCR reads with MiXCR anew, one entry per CDR3 protein. Of 150,000 to 200,000 distinct CDR3 sequences in the sample, 33% were seen once. Breast cancer patients provided tissue from their axillary draining lymph nodes. Material: axillary lymph node tissue. The sequence was obtained from a female donor with breast cancer. Some clones in this sample may be carry-over from other donors' samples.

The CDR3 is CASSDGLGEDIQSF. CDR3 DNA sequence: TGTGCCAGCAGCGACGGCCTCGGGGAGGACATTCAGTCCTTC. The chain links TRBV9 to TRBJ2-4; D possibly corresponds to TRBD2 (6 bases). Germline assignment: CDR1 SGDLS and CDR2 YYNGEE. CDR3 size: 14 residues.